This T cell receptor (beta chain) was identified in a study of cytomegalovirus exposure and HLA in healthy donors. The study ran its PCR with 60 Vbeta and 13 Jbeta primers. Clones were read by immunoSEQ multiplex PCR, and TCRdb kept only the in-frame ones, dropping some. The sample contains 200,000 or so clones, about 80% of which appear only once. The germline V gene encodes CDR1 MNHEY and CDR2 SVGAGI. Deletions cut 4 bases from V and 5 bases from J, with 15 bases between. The CDR3 loop spans 14 amino acids. This clone showed up just a few times. This rearrangement joins TRBV6-5 to TRBJ2-7; D ambiguous. The source material was PBMCs. This TCR was recovered from a young woman in good health and CMV-seropositive. The DNA of the CDR3 is TGTGCCAGCAGTTTGCGAGGAACGATCGACGAGCAGTACTTC. It yields the protein CASSLRGTIDEQYF.